This T cell receptor beta chain was found in a study of blood T cell repertoires in COVID-19. V lost 2 bases, J lost 4 bases, and 17 bases lay in between. Germline CDR1 and CDR2: SGHVS and FQNEAQ. This CDR3 is built from 16 residues. Repertoires were generated with immunoSEQ multiplex PCR, while TCRdb's copy carries only in-frame clones and drops some. The sample comprises 300,000 to 350,000 clones, nearly 90% of which are singletons, and approximately 4% rests with the top ten. What was sequenced was PBMCs or T cells enriched from blood (not recorded which). The genes are TRBV7-8 and TRBJ1-1; D perhaps matches TRBD1 (5 bases). The clonotype comes from a woman between 18 and 29 years old with acute COVID-19. CDR3 sequence (DNA): TGTGCCAGCAGCTTATCAGGGATTAATGATGGCACTGAAGCTTTCTTT. It codes for CASSLSGINDGTEAFF.